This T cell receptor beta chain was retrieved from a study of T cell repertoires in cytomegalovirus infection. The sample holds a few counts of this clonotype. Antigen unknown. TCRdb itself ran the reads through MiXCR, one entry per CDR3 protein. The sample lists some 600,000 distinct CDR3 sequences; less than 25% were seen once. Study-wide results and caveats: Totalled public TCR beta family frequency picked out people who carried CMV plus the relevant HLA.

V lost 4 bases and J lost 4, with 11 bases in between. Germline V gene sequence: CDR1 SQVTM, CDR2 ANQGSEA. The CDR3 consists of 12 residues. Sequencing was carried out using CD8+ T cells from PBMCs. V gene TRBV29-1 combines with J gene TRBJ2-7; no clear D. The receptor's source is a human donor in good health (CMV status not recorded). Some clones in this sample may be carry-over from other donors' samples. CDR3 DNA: TGCAGCGTTGTGGGCAGCCCGTACGAGCAGTACTTC. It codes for CSVVGSPYEQYF.